The rows below give T cell receptor beta chains drawn from one sample of a study of blood T cells in healthy people across ages. TCRdb fed the 5' RACE reads into MiXCR, producing one record per CDR3 protein. The table has about 1.5 million distinct CDR3 sequences, roughly two fifths seen once; the top ten hold approximately 4.1%. What was sequenced was blood. Receptor source: a woman between 18 and 30 years old in good health. CDR3s include the opening cysteine and the closing phenylalanine or tryptophan. A D gene is named only where the DNA matches it firmly. Clone size is not always given. Where it is, it says once, few, many or a class for expanded clones.

TRBJ2-1,-,-,TRBV20-1,TGCAGTGCTAGTAAGGGGCGTTATACCGGGACACTGTACAATGAGCAGTTCTTC,CSASKGRYTGTLYNEQFF
TRBJ2-3,-,-,TRBV6-2/TRBV6-3,TGTGCCAGCAGTCAGACTAGTCTTACGCAGTATTTT,CASSQTSLTQYF
TRBJ1-5,few,TRBD1,TRBV6-6,TGTGCCAGCAGTCACACCGGACAGGGTCACTTTCCCCAGCATTTT,CASSHTGQGHFPQHF
TRBJ1-5,few,TRBD1,TRBV5-1,TGCGCCAGCGCTATGACAGGGAGGGTTGGCAATCAGCCCCAGCATTTT,CASAMTGRVGNQPQHF
TRBJ1-2,few,-,TRBV15,TGTGCCACCAGCAGAGATCGTGGGACTGGCACCTATGGCTACACCTTC,CATSRDRGTGTYGYTF
TRBJ1-1,many,-,TRBV4-1,TGCGCCAGCAGCCAAGCCTGGGTCGTCACTGAAGCTTTCTTT,CASSQAWVVTEAFF
TRBJ1-5,once,-,TRBV27,TGTGCCAGCAGTATATCAGGGTCCAATCAGCCCCAGCATTTT,CASSISGSNQPQHF
TRBJ2-1,-,-,TRBV27,TGTGCCAGCAGTTTATCGAGGGTAGGGTTCAATGAGCAGTTCTTC,CASSLSRVGFNEQFF
TRBJ2-7,-,-,TRBV11-2,TGTGCCAGCAGCCGAGGCCGGGCAGGTTCCTACGAGCAGTACTTC,CASSRGRAGSYEQYF
TRBJ2-3,-,-,TRBV28,TGTGCCAGCAGTTTGGACTTATCAGATACGCAGTATTTT,CASSLDLSDTQYF
TRBJ1-5,-,TRBD1,TRBV7-9,TGTGCCAGCAGCTCAGAGACAGGGCTGAGTCAGCCCCAGCATTTT,CASSSETGLSQPQHF
TRBJ1-1,many,-,TRBV3-1,TGTGCCAGCAGTCTTAAGGGGGGCACTGAAGCTTTCTTT,CASSLKGGTEAFF
TRBJ2-3,few,-,TRBV29-1,TGCAGCGCCCTAGCAGATACGCAGTATTTT,CSALADTQYF
TRBJ1-6,-,-,TRBV20-1,TGCAGTGCTAATGGTTATCCGGAGGGGAATTCACCCCTCCACTTT,CSANGYPEGNSPLHF
TRBJ2-5,-,-,TRBV5-1,TGCGCCAGCAGCCCGGGACATACTTCCGTGAGAGAGACCCAGTACTTC,CASSPGHTSVRETQYF
TRBJ2-3,-,-,TRBV4-1,TGCGCCAGCAGCCAAGTAGGGCTAGCGAGCTACACAGATACGCAGTATTTT,CASSQVGLASYTDTQYF